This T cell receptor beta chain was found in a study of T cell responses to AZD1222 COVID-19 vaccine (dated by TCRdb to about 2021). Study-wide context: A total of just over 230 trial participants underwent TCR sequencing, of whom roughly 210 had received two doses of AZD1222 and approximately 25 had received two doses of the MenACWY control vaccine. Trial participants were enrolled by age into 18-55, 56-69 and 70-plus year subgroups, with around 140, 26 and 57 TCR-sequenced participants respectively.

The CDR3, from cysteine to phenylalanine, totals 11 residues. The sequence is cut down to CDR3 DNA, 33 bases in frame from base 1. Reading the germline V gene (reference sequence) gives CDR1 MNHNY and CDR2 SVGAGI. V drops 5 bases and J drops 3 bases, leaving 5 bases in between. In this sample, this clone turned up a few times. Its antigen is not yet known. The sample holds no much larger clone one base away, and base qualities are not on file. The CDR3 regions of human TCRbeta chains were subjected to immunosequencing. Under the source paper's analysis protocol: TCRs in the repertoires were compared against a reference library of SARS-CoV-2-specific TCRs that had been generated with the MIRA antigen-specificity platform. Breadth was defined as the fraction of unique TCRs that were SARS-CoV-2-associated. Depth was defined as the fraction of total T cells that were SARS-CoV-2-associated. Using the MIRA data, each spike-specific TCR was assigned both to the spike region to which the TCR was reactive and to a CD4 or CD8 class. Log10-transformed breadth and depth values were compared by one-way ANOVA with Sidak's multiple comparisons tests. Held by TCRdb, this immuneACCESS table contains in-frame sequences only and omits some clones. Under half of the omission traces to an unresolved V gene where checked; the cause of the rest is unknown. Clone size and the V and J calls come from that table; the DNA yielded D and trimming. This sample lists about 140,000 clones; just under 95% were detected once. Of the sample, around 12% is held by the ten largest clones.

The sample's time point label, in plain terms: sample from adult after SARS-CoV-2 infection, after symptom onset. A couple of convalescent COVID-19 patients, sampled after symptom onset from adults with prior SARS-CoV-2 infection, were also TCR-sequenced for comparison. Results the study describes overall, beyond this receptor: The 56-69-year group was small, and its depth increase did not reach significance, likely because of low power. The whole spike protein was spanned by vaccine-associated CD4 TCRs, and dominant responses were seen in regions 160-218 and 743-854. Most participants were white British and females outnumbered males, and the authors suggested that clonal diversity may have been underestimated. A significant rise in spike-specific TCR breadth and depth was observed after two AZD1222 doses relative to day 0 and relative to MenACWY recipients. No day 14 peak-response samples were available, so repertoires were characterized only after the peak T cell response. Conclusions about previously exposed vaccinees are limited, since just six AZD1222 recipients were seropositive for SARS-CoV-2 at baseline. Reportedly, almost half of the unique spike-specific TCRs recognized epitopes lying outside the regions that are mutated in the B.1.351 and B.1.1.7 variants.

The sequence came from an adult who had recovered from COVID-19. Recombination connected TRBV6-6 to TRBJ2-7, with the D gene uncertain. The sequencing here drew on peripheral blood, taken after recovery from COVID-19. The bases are TGTGCCAGCAGTAACCTCTACGAGCAGTACTTC. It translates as CASSNLYEQYF.